What follows is one T cell receptor (beta chain) and its context. In Seattle, patients joined the study during active infection and were tracked longitudinally. This specimen comes from a study of blood T cell repertoires in COVID-19. Across the study: Acute-phase and convalescent COVID-19 samples originated in the United States, Italy and Spain. PBMCs, B-cell-depleted T cells, or T cells provided the cDNA or gDNA that made up the material.

V lost 3 bases, J lost 6 bases, and 3 bases stayed unmatched. The CDR3 runs 14 residues. From germline, CDR1 is SGHVS and CDR2 FNYEAQ. In the original processing: From reference gene primer amplification, estimates of nucleated cell counts were derived. Produced via immunoSEQ multiplex PCR; TCRdb's table is partial and in-frame only. V, J and clone size reflect that table, while D and trimming were determined from the DNA. Among under 400,000 clones, 70% to 90% were seen once, and the ten largest hold under 2%. The chain couples TRBV7-6 to TRBJ2-3; 10 bases are shared with TRBD1. The specimen sequenced was peripheral blood. The receptor was derived from a woman under 40 with COVID-19, enrolled during active disease. This CDR3 is CASSLTGGRDTQYF. DNA of the CDR3: TGTGCCAGCAGCTTGACAGGGGGCAGGGATACGCAGTATTTT.